These 30 T cell receptor beta chains were all obtained from the same sample, sequenced in a study of shared clonotypes between healthy human individuals. Produced via immunoSEQ multiplex PCR; TCRdb's table is partial and in-frame only. The sample carries under 550,000 clones, 90% to 97% recorded once. Source material: naive CD4+ T cells sorted from blood. As to subset: CD45RA+ positively selected. The source is a woman between 25 and 40 years old in good health.

This chain uses TRBV28 with TRBJ2-4; 12 bases fit TRBD1. There are 14 residues in the CDR3. Germline-derived CDR1 and CDR2 are MDHEN and SYDVKM. Losses at the gene ends were 10 bases for V and 8 bases for J; bases not matched to a gene: 9. The CDR3 loop is CAIGTGGEGDIQYF. The CDR3 nucleotides are TGTGCCATAGGGACAGGGGGCGAAGGGGACATTCAGTACTTC.

The chain is built from TRBV2 and TRBJ2-5; 11 bases fit TRBD2. Gene TRBJ2-7 matches the end of the DNA better, so the J call may be wrong. Looked up from germline, CDR1 is SNHLY and CDR2 is FYNNEI. There are 14 residues in the CDR3. The CDR3 DNA is TGTGCCAGCAAGAGACTAGCGGGATCCGGCGAGCAGTACTTC. Its protein product is CASKRLAGSGEQYF.

The chain links TRBV19 to TRBJ2-2; D may be TRBD2 (6 bases). Looked up from germline, CDR1 is LNHDA and CDR2 is SQIVND (reference sequence). Between the trimmed V and J ends, which lost 5 bases and 4 bases, there was a span of 20 bases. CDR3 size: 17 residues. CDR3 sequence: CASSPRGASDSTGELFF. The CDR3 nucleotides read TGTGCCAGTAGTCCCAGAGGTGCTAGCGATTCCACCGGGGAGCTGTTTTTT.

The chain is built from TRBV27 and TRBJ2-7; TRBD1 matches 8 bases. Germline V lookup: CDR1 MNHEY, CDR2 SMNVEV (reference sequence). This CDR3 contains 13 residues. V shed 6 bases and J 4 bases; nucleotides not matched to a gene: 5. CDR3 residues: CASRTGDRYEQYF. Here the CDR3 DNA reads TGTGCCAGCAGGACAGGGGATAGGTACGAGCAGTACTTC.

The V gene is TRBV27, the J gene TRBJ2-5; possible D gene TRBD2, 6 bases. The J call may not be correct, given that the DNA end is closer to TRBJ2-7. Germline V lookup: CDR1 MNHEY, CDR2 SMNVEV (reference sequence). This CDR3 spans 13 amino acids. CDR3 coding DNA: TGTGCCAGCAGTTTATATAGCGGTTACGAGCAGTACTTC. Translating it yields CASSLYSGYEQYF.

J is TRBJ1-2 and V is TRBV30, with 9 bases aligning to TRBD1. After removal of 5 bases from V and 7 bases from J, the junction contained 5 bases not matched to a gene. Germline V lookup: CDR1 GTSNPN, CDR2 SVGIG (reference sequence). This CDR3 has 12 residues. The CDR3 DNA reads TGTGCCTGGGGGGACAGGGCGGGTGGCTACACCTTC. Its protein product is CAWGDRAGGYTF. Full variable domain (missing parts from reference TRBV30 and TRBJ1-2): SQTIHQWPATLVQPVGSPLSLECTVEGTSNPNLYWYRQAAGRGLQLLFYSVGIGQISSEVPQNLSASRPQDRQFILSSKKLLLSDSGFYLCAWGDRAGGYTFGSGTRLTVV.

This sequence joins TRBV18 and TRBJ2-1; 9 bases align to TRBD1. The germline CDR1 and CDR2 sequences are KGHSH and LQKENI. With V trimmed by 6 bases and J by 4 bases, 7 bases remained unmatched. There are 15 residues in the CDR3. Here the CDR3 reads CASSLDRGPYNEQFF. The CDR3 DNA reads TGTGCCAGCTCTCTGGACAGGGGCCCTTACAATGAGCAGTTCTTC.

The V call is TRBV5-1, the J call TRBJ2-3; 12 bases fit TRBD2. Germline V CDR1 and CDR2: SGHRS, YFSETQ. The CDR3 is made up of 15 amino acids. V dropped 2 bases and J dropped 4; count of bases not matched to a gene: 2. CDR3 coding DNA: TGCGCCAGCAGCTTTGCTAGCGGGAGGGCAGATACGCAGTATTTT. As protein: CASSFASGRADTQYF. Full variable domain (outside the CDR3, taken from reference TRBV5-1 and TRBJ2-3): KAGVTQTPRYLIKTRGQQVTLSCSPISGHRSVSWYQQTPGQGLQFLFEYFSETQRNKGNFPGRFSGRQFSNSRSEMNVSTLELGDSALYLCASSFASGRADTQYFGPGTRLTVL.

Only one count was recorded for this clone. The chain employs TRBV7-6 and TRBJ2-1, with D unresolved. CDR3 size: 13 residues. V was trimmed by 0 bases and J by 7 bases, leaving 7 bases between them. Looked up from germline, CDR1 is SGHVS and CDR2 is FNYEAQ. The CDR3 spells CASSLAALNEQFF. CDR3 sequence (DNA): TGTGCCAGCAGCTTAGCGGCCCTTAATGAGCAGTTCTTC.

CDR3 DNA: TGTGCCAGCAGCTTAAAGAGCGGGGTGCGCGCAGATACGCAGTATTTT. Amino acid sequence: CASSLKSGVRADTQYF. This chain links TRBV7-2 with TRBJ2-3; TRBD2 agrees at 7 bases. The V gene's germline CDR1 is SGHTA and CDR2 FQGNSA. The V segment lost 2 bases and the J segment 4 bases; nucleotides outside the gene matches: 9. The CDR3 runs 16 residues.

Comments on this clone: Additional DNA sequences in this sample encode the identical CDR3. The chain joins TRBV11-2 to TRBJ2-1, with a weak D call TRBD2 (5 bases). V dropped 1 base and J dropped 1 base, with 5 bases sitting between them. The germline V gene encodes CDR1 SGHAT and CDR2 FQNNGV. The CDR3 is 14 amino acids. The CDR3 is CASSLAGSYNEQFF. In DNA form, the CDR3 reads TGTGCCAGCAGCTTAGCGGGATCCTACAATGAGCAGTTCTTC.

The rearrangement joins TRBV9 to TRBJ2-7; D is perhaps TRBD2 (6 bases). With 1 base removed from V and 2 bases from J, the gap between germline ends came to 13 bases. Germline lookup yields CDR1 SGDLS and CDR2 YYNGEE. The CDR3 loop spans 15 amino acids. DNA for the CDR3: TGTGCCAGCAGCGTAAAGGCGGGGCCAGCCTACGAGCAGTACTTC. Protein: CASSVKAGPAYEQYF.

This clone was recorded once. The chain joins TRBV18 to TRBJ2-7, with 7 nucleotides matching TRBD1. Trimming took 2 bases from V and 6 from J; bases not matched to a gene: 16. Germline lookup yields CDR1 KGHSH and CDR2 LQKENI. The CDR3 is 17 amino acids. As DNA, the CDR3 is TGTGCCAGCTCACCAAGACAGGGCCCATTGGATAGTGGCGAGCAGTACTTC. Translation: CASSPRQGPLDSGEQYF.

V gene TRBV2 combines with J gene TRBJ2-1; tentative D call: TRBD2 (7 bases). Per the germline V gene, CDR1 is SNHLY and CDR2 is FYNNEI. The CDR3 spans 16 residues. Deletions cut 7 bases from V and 2 bases from J, with 18 bases between. CDR3 protein: CASNKLRGAAYNEQFF. The DNA for the CDR3 is TGTGCCAGCAACAAACTCCGGGGGGCGGCCTACAATGAGCAGTTCTTC.

The chain is built from TRBV18 and TRBJ2-3; 10 bases fit TRBD2. The CDR3 is 14 amino acids. The trim removed 3 bases at V and 5 bases at J, leaving 2 bases unmatched. Germline V gene sequence: CDR1 KGHSH, CDR2 LQKENI. The CDR3 loop is CASSPLAGEDTQYF. The CDR3 nucleotides read TGTGCCAGCTCACCCCTAGCGGGAGAAGATACGCAGTATTTT. The whole variable domain, filled in from reference TRBV18 and TRBJ2-3, reads NAGVMQNPRHLVRRRGQEARLRCSPMKGHSHVYWYRQLPEEGLKFMVYLQKENIIDESGMPKERFSAEFPKEGPSILRIQQVVRGDSAAYFCASSPLAGEDTQYFGPGTRLTVL.

J is TRBJ2-6 and V is TRBV27, with 12 positions matching TRBD1. The germline V gene has CDR1 MNHEY and CDR2 SMNVEV (reference sequence). The CDR3 loop spans 19 amino acids. V lost 0 bases, J lost 4 bases, and 7 bases stayed unmatched. CDR3 sequence: CASSLSGGQGAPGANVLTF. The DNA for the CDR3 is TGTGCCAGCAGTTTATCGGGGGGACAGGGGGCGCCCGGGGCCAACGTCCTGACTTTC.

CDR3 in amino acids: CASSIAGTRYEQYF. The CDR3 nucleotides are TGTGCCAGTAGTATAGCAGGGACACGATACGAGCAGTACTTC. The chain employs TRBV19 and TRBJ2-5; D possibly corresponds to TRBD1 (6 bases). With the DNA end fitting TRBJ2-7 better, the J assignment may be wrong. Germline CDR1 and CDR2: LNHDA and SQIVND (reference sequence). This CDR3 has 14 amino acids.

This chain links TRBV5-1 with TRBJ2-7, with 9 positions matching TRBD2. The CDR3 has 16 amino acids. The germline V gene encodes CDR1 SGHRS and CDR2 YFSETQ. With 2 bases clipped from V and 0 bases from J, the junction kept 6 bases outside the gene matches. In DNA, the CDR3 is TGCGCCAGCAGCTTTGGAGCGGGAGGCCTCTCCTACGAGCAGTACTTC. Translation gives CASSFGAGGLSYEQYF.

A word on this clone: Distinct nucleotide sequences in the sample also encode this CDR3. This chain uses TRBV28 with TRBJ1-1; no definite D call. CDR3 length equals 13 residues. V was shortened by 6 bases and J by 3 bases, with 11 bases between the two germline ends. CDR1 and CDR2 (germline): MDHEN, SYDVKM. The CDR3 DNA is TGTGCCAGCAGCCGTGGACGAGACACTGAAGCTTTCTTT. Its translation is CASSRGRDTEAFF.

The table lists this clone with a count of one. The chain is built from TRBV6-1 and TRBJ1-5; the D gene is possibly TRBD1 (5 bases). From germline, CDR1 is MNHNS and CDR2 SASEGT. The ends were cut back, 2 bases at V and 2 bases at J, with 7 bases in the middle. This CDR3 is built from 14 residues. Here the CDR3 DNA reads TGTGCCAGCAGTGAATTCAGGGGCAATCAGCCCCAGCATTTT. Amino acid sequence: CASSEFRGNQPQHF.

The chain links TRBV7-2 to TRBJ2-7; D remains ambiguous. V gave up 5 bases and J gave up 2 bases, with 13 bases separating them. This CDR3 has 14 amino acids. The germline V gene encodes CDR1 SGHTA and CDR2 FQGNSA. CDR3 sequence reads: CASSQTRAAYEQYF. CDR3 DNA sequence: TGTGCCAGCAGCCAGACTCGCGCGGCCTACGAGCAGTACTTC. The variable domain in full, with the rest retrieved from reference TRBV7-2 and TRBJ2-7, is GAGVSQSPSNKVTEKGKDVELRCDPISGHTALYWYRQSLGQGLEFLIYFQGNSAPDKSGLPSDRFSAERTGGSVSTLTIQRTQQEDSAVYLCASSQTRAAYEQYFGPGTRLTVT.

The V gene is TRBV28, the J gene TRBJ2-2, with 9 bases identical to TRBD1. CDR3 length: 14 residues. Germline V gene sequence: CDR1 MDHEN, CDR2 SYDVKM. V shed 6 bases and J 7 bases; nucleotides not matched to a gene: 6. CDR3 protein: CASSPGTGSGELFF. CDR3 sequence (DNA): TGTGCCAGCAGCCCCGGGACAGGGAGCGGGGAGCTGTTTTTT.

The chain combines TRBV6-6 with TRBJ1-3, with D tentatively TRBD1 (5 bases). Trimming stripped 6 bases from V and 2 bases from J, with 17 bases between. Germline V gene lookup returns CDR1 MNHNY and CDR2 SVGAGI (reference sequence). The CDR3 runs to 16 residues. The CDR3 DNA sequence: TGTGCCAGCAGGCCCAGGGACGATGCAACTGGAAACACCATATATTTT. This gives the protein CASRPRDDATGNTIYF.

This clone appeared once. The V and J genes are TRBV10-3 and TRBJ1-5; D remains ambiguous. Trimming pared 2 bases from V and 7 bases from J, leaving 6 bases between. The CDR3 extends over 12 amino acids. Germline CDR1 is ENHRY and CDR2 is SYGVKD. Written as DNA, the CDR3 is TGTGCCATCAGTGAGGGCTCCCAGCCCCAGCATTTT. Its translation is CAISEGSQPQHF.

The genes are TRBV5-8 and TRBJ1-1, with TRBD1 matching 8 bases. Losses at the gene ends were 4 bases for V and 12 bases for J; bases not matched to a gene: 11. The CDR3 runs 13 residues. Germline CDR1 is SGHTS and CDR2 is YDEGEE. The CDR3 coding sequence is TGTGCCAGCAGCATGACAGGGGTTATGTCAACTTTCTTT. This translates into CASSMTGVMSTFF.

This chain joins TRBV4-1 and TRBJ2-5; 7 bases match TRBD1. The V gene end was trimmed by 1 base and the J gene end by 4 bases; junction bases not matched to a gene: 3. CDR1 is MGHRA, CDR2 YSYEKL, per germline. The CDR3 sequence is 14 residues long. In nucleotides, the CDR3 is TGCGCCAGCAGCCAAGGACAGGGTGGAGAGACCCAGTACTTC. Protein product: CASSQGQGGETQYF.

The J gene is TRBJ2-2, the V gene TRBV18; 7 nucleotides line up with TRBD2. The J segment lost 5 bases and the V segment lost 2 bases, leaving 5 bases of the junction unmatched. The CDR3 runs to 15 residues. Germline CDR1 KGHSH, CDR2 LQKENI. CDR3 DNA: TGTGCCAGCTCACCAACTAGCGCACCAACCGGGGAGCTGTTTTTT. Amino acids: CASSPTSAPTGELFF.

The V gene is TRBV9, the J gene TRBJ2-2; 8 nucleotides agree with TRBD1. This CDR3 has 14 residues. CDR1 and CDR2 (germline): SGDLS, YYNGEE. V lost 6 bases to trimming and J lost 5 bases; unmatched junction nucleotides: 6. CDR3 protein: CASKPGGWTGELFF. In DNA, the CDR3 is TGTGCCAGCAAACCAGGGGGCTGGACCGGGGAGCTGTTTTTT.

V usage is TRBV27 and J usage is TRBJ2-7; 8 positions match TRBD1. The CDR3 length is 15 residues. Germline CDR1 MNHEY, CDR2 SMNVEV (reference sequence). J was trimmed by 5 bases and V by 3 bases; bases with no gene match: 9. In nucleotides, the CDR3 is TGTGCCAGCAGTTTTTTCCAGGGGGCTAGGAACGAGCAGTACTTC. This gives the protein CASSFFQGARNEQYF.

The chain links TRBV19 to TRBJ2-1, with D unresolved. The V end lost 4 bases, the J end lost 10 bases, and 11 bases lay between the germline ends. The CDR3 has 12 residues. Looked up from germline, CDR1 is LNHDA and CDR2 is SQIVND (reference sequence). CDR3 DNA: TGTGCCAGTAGTACACCCCCCGGCGAGCAGTTCTTC. This codes for CASSTPPGEQFF.